This T cell receptor (beta chain) was recovered during a study of T cells in Graves' hyperthyroidism and ophthalmopathy. Regarding the study as a whole: The model forecast ophthalmopathy, anticipating it by a median around 6.4 months before onset. Among thyroid clonotypes expanded above 0.001, most also appeared in blood.

The study excluded patients with uncontrolled infection, other autoimmune disease, pregnancy or lactation. The study based diagnoses on clinical symptoms, serum thyroxine and TRAb, thyroid ultrasound and orbital computed tomography. The V end was cut by 6 bases, the J end by 7 bases, with 12 bases between. This CDR3 region has 12 residues. CDR1 and CDR2 from the germline V gene are MDHEN and SYDVKM. Ten or more counts support this clonotype. No antigen is known for it. TCR beta CDR3 sequences were amplified from RNA transcripts. An initial round of RT-PCR targeting the TCR CDR3 relied on the HTBI primer set. TCRdb reprocessed the multiplex PCR reads via MiXCR and lists one record per CDR3 protein. The sample shows more than 600,000 distinct CDR3 sequences, about 17% of them seen only once.

Source material: blood. This receptor was obtained from a man younger than 30 with Graves' hyperthyroidism. The V gene is TRBV28, the J gene TRBJ1-1, with D tentatively TRBD1 (6 bases). CDR3 nucleotide sequence: TGTGCCAGCAGCCTCGACAGGCATGAAGCTTTCTTT. Its translation: CASSLDRHEAFF.